A single T cell receptor (beta chain) is shown here with its context. Losses at the gene ends were 5 bases for V and 5 bases for J; bases not matched to a gene: 5. The CDR3 is 13 amino acids. Germline CDR1 reads LNHDA; CDR2 reads SQIVND (reference sequence). The data are from a study of T cells after yellow fever vaccination. Across the whole study: Researchers used SMART-Seq v4 Ultra Low Input to prepare fractions that had low cell numbers.

The authors made TCR cDNA by 5'RACE template switching, adding a universal primer site and UMIs. MiXCR was run by TCRdb on the 5' RACE reads, yielding one entry per CDR3 protein. The table lists 55,000 or so distinct CDR3 sequences, about 6.3% of them singletons, with roughly 24% in the top ten. This rearrangement joins TRBV19 to TRBJ1-2; 7 bases are a match to TRBD1. This receptor was taken from a man younger than 35 who received the YFV17D yellow fever vaccine. The input for sequencing was CD8+ T cells not binding an NS4B(214-222) dextramer, sorted from PBMCs, taken roughly 46 days after the first yellow fever vaccination. CDR3 coding DNA: TGTGCCAGTAGTGCCGGGACAGAATATGGCTACACCTTC. Its protein product is CASSAGTEYGYTF.